These 22 T cell receptor beta chains share one sample of origin, sequenced in a study of T cells after yellow fever vaccination. TCRdb processed the 5' RACE reads anew with MiXCR; each CDR3 protein has one entry. The sample includes 150,000 to 200,000 distinct CDR3 sequences, 9.5% to 11% of them seen just once. The sample was CD8+ T cells sorted from PBMCs, taken 15 days after the yellow fever booster vaccination. The receptors come from a man between 18 and 35 years old who received the YFV17D yellow fever vaccine.

This clonotype occurred a few times. CDR3 coding DNA: TGTGCCAGCAGCCCTAACCCGACAGCCACCGGGGAGCTGTTTTTT. Amino acids: CASSPNPTATGELFF. The chain links TRBV11-3 to TRBJ2-2; perhaps TRBD1 as D (5 bases). This CDR3 is 15 amino acids long. V was clipped by 5 bases and J by 4 bases, with 14 bases between them. Germline CDR1 is SGHNT and CDR2 is YENEEA.

This clonotype was seen a few times. The chain joins TRBV7-9 to TRBJ1-2; maybe TRBD1 (5 bases). Between the trimmed V and J ends, which lost 2 bases and 4 bases, there was a span of 17 bases. Germline loops: CDR1 SEHNR, CDR2 FQNEAQ (reference sequence). CDR3 length: 16 amino acids. The CDR3 nucleotides read TGTGCCAGCAGCTTAACAAAAGAGACAGACTTCTATGGCTACACCTTC. It translates to CASSLTKETDFYGYTF.

The chain is built from TRBV4-1 and TRBJ2-7; possible D gene TRBD1, 6 bases. V lost 4 bases, J lost 3 bases, and 19 bases lay in between. Germline-derived CDR1 and CDR2 are MGHRA and YSYEKL. The CDR3 runs to 16 residues. The CDR3 bases are TGCGCCAGCAGCCTGACGGCTACAGGGAACCTCTACGAGCAGTACTTC. Amino acid sequence: CASSLTATGNLYEQYF.

This chain links TRBV12-5 with TRBJ2-1, with a weak D call TRBD1 (6 bases). V lost 3 bases and J lost 14, with 11 bases in between. The CDR3 contains 11 residues. The germline V gene has CDR1 LGHNT and CDR2 FRNRAP. The CDR3 nucleotides read TGTGCTAGTGGTTTTCAGGGGCCCGAGTTCTTC. Its translation: CASGFQGPEFF.

The rearrangement joins TRBV20-1 to TRBJ2-7; either TRBD1 or TRBD2 may fit D (6 bases each). V lost 6 bases to trimming and J lost 1 base, with 10 bases between them. Germline lookup yields CDR1 DFQATT and CDR2 SNEGSKA (reference sequence). This CDR3 has 12 amino acids. The CDR3 nucleotides are TGCAGTGCAGGGGGGCCTTCCTACGAGCAGTACTTC. It is translated as CSAGGPSYEQYF.

The chain has TRBV7-9 and TRBJ2-3, with TRBD2 as a possible D gene (5 bases). V was cut by 5 bases and J by 8 bases, with 17 bases left in between. The CDR3 is 14 amino acids. In germline, CDR1 is SEHNR, CDR2 FQNEAQ (reference sequence). The CDR3 sequence: CASSLPGLGSTQYF. In DNA form, the CDR3 reads TGTGCCAGCAGCCTACCAGGATTGGGGAGTACGCAGTATTTT. Using reference TRBV7-9 and TRBJ2-3 for the parts outside the CDR3, the full variable domain is DTGVSQNPRHKITKRGQNVTFRCDPISEHNRLYWYRQTLGQGPEFLTYFQNEAQLEKSRLLSDRFSAERPKGSFSTLEIQRTEQGDSAMYLCASSLPGLGSTQYFGPGTRLTVL.

This clonotype was picked up a small number of times. The chain employs TRBV6-1 and TRBJ1-5; no clear D gene. This CDR3 has 11 residues. CDR1 is MNHNS and CDR2 is SASEGT in the germline V gene. Trimming stripped 8 bases from V and 7 bases from J, with 9 bases between. CDR3 sequence: CASLAGQPQHF. As DNA, the CDR3 is TGTGCCAGCCTGGCGGGGCAGCCCCAGCATTTT.

This clonotype turned up a few times. The V gene is TRBV7-3, the J gene TRBJ2-7; 9 bases match TRBD2. The length of the CDR3 is 16 residues. CDR1 SGHTA and CDR2 FQGTGA come from the germline V gene. The trim removed 5 bases at V and 3 bases at J, leaving 11 bases unmatched. For the CDR3, the DNA is TGTGCCAGCAGCCCCCAGGGTGCGGGGGGGCTCTACGAGCAGTACTTC. Encoded protein: CASSPQGAGGLYEQYF.

The gene calls are TRBV6-5 and TRBJ2-2; a weak D match, TRBD2 (6 bases). CDR3 size: 14 residues. The germline V gene has CDR1 MNHEY and CDR2 SVGAGI. V lost 6 bases, J lost 2 bases, and 10 bases lay in between. Here the CDR3 reads CASRQAGNTGELFF. The CDR3 nucleotides are TGTGCCAGCAGGCAAGCGGGTAACACCGGGGAGCTGTTTTTT.

This sequence joins TRBV19 and TRBJ2-1, with D unclear. V gave up 0 bases and J gave up 5 bases, with 5 bases separating them. The CDR3 has 13 amino acids. Germline V gives CDR1 LNHDA, CDR2 SQIVND (reference sequence). This CDR3 reads CASSIEIDNEQFF. The CDR3 region has the DNA TGTGCCAGTAGTATAGAGATCGACAATGAGCAGTTCTTC. The full variable domain, completed using reference TRBV19 and TRBJ2-1, is DGGITQSPKYLFRKEGQNVTLSCEQNLNHDAMYWYRQDPGQGLRLIYYSQIVNDFQKGDIAEGYSVSREKKESFPLTVTSAQKNPTAFYLCASSIEIDNEQFFGPGTRLTVL.

This clonotype appeared a few times. V usage is TRBV20-1 and J usage is TRBJ2-7, with a possible D match to TRBD1 (5 bases). The CDR3 is 13 residues long. Germline CDR1 is DFQATT and CDR2 is SNEGSKA (reference sequence). The V and J ends lost 5 bases and 4 bases respectively, with 15 bases between them. The CDR3 DNA is TGCAGTGCTTCGACAGTCCACGGGTACGAGCAGTACTTC. It codes for CSASTVHGYEQYF.

The chain links TRBV12-3 or TRBV12-4 to TRBJ1-5; the D gene is possibly TRBD1 (5 bases). V lost 4 bases and J lost 4, with 8 bases in between. This CDR3 has 13 residues. The CDR3: CASSWGENQPQHF. CDR3 in DNA: TGTGCCAGCAGTTGGGGGGAGAATCAGCCCCAGCATTTT.

V and J are TRBV20-1 and TRBJ2-5; a possible D gene is TRBD1 (5 bases). This CDR3 spans 13 amino acids. Per germline, CDR1 DFQATT and CDR2 SNEGSKA (reference sequence). V was trimmed by 1 base and J by 5 bases, leaving 11 bases between them. The DNA of the CDR3 is TGCAGTGCTAGAGTGGGGCTCGAGGAGACCCAGTACTTC. As protein: CSARVGLEETQYF.

This clonotype was picked up a small number of times. The rearrangement uses TRBV5-4 and TRBJ2-7; TRBD2 might be the D (6 bases). CDR1 SGHNT and CDR2 YYREEE come from the germline V gene (reference sequence). This CDR3 comprises 15 residues. Trimming removed 3 bases from V and 2 bases from J, with 15 bases in between. The CDR3: CASSSSTRAPYEQYV. The CDR3 DNA follows: TGTGCCAGCAGCTCCTCGACTAGAGCTCCCTACGAGCAGTACGTC.

In this sample, this clonotype turned up a few times. The chain employs TRBV4-3 and TRBJ2-2; D gene unclear. Germline CDR1 reads LGHNA; CDR2 reads YSLEER. The length of the CDR3 is 14 residues. V was trimmed by 0 bases and J by 4 bases, leaving 6 bases between them. This chain's CDR3 is CASSQEPPTGELFF. CDR3 in DNA: TGCGCCAGCAGCCAAGAACCCCCCACCGGGGAGCTGTTTTTT.

The chain combines TRBV4-1 with TRBJ2-5, with 10 bases aligning to TRBD1. This CDR3 region has 15 residues. Germline assignment: CDR1 MGHRA and CDR2 YSYEKL. The J segment lost 5 bases and the V segment lost 4 bases, leaving 7 bases of the junction unmatched. This CDR3 is CASSRTGGLGETQYF. The CDR3, as DNA: TGCGCCAGCAGCCGGACAGGGGGTCTGGGGGAGACCCAGTACTTC.

This clonotype was seen a few times. The CDR3 DNA is TGTGCCAGCAGCTCCGTAGGGCGGACAGAGTGGGAGACCCAGTACTTC. As protein: CASSSVGRTEWETQYF. The rearrangement joins TRBV7-9 to TRBJ2-5, with D possibly matching TRBD1 (6 bases). Germline V CDR1 and CDR2: SEHNR, FQNEAQ (reference sequence). Trimming shortened V by 4 bases and J by 5 bases, and 20 bases separated the two germline ends. The length of the CDR3 is 16 residues.

The chain carries TRBV4-1 and TRBJ1-3, with D maybe TRBD1 (5 bases). The CDR3 totals 17 residues. The germline gives CDR1 MGHRA, CDR2 YSYEKL. Trimming removed 1 base at V and 3 bases at J, with 16 bases between. DNA of the CDR3: TGCGCCAGCAGCCAAGTCCGGGCAGGGCATAATGGAAACACCATATATTTT. Protein product: CASSQVRAGHNGNTIYF.

As regards this clonotype: A read error is likely, as this CDR3 ends without the conserved phenylalanine or tryptophan. V is TRBV5-1 and J is TRBJ1-2; weak D call: TRBD1 (5 bases). The CDR3 totals 14 residues. CDR1 is SGHRS and CDR2 is YFSETQ in the germline V gene. Trimming left V 2 bases short and J 6 bases short, with 14 bases between. CDR3 region: CASSLESGTHGYTI. CDR3 coding DNA: TGCGCCAGCAGCTTAGAATCCGGGACGCATGGCTACACCATC.

This clonotype was detected only a few times. V usage is TRBV5-5 and J usage is TRBJ1-2; 7 bases align to TRBD1. The germline V gene encodes CDR1 SGHKS and CDR2 YYEKEE (reference sequence). Trimming at V came to 5 bases and at J to 4 bases, leaving 8 bases not matched to a gene. The CDR3 has 14 amino acids. The CDR3 bases are TGTGCCAGCAGGCGAACCCAGGGGGTCTATGGCTACACCTTC. Its translation is CASRRTQGVYGYTF.

J is TRBJ2-1 and V is TRBV7-2; 9 nucleotides line up with TRBD2. CDR3 length: 12 residues. Per the germline V gene, CDR1 is SGHTA and CDR2 is FQGNSA. V lost 5 bases and J lost 14; bases outside the gene matches: 7. CDR3 nucleotide sequence: TGTGCCAGCAGCCCATGGACTAGCGTTAAGTTCTTC. This translates into CASSPWTSVKFF.

This clonotype was detected many times. V gene TRBV14 combines with J gene TRBJ2-7; possibly TRBD1 for D (6 bases). The CDR3 sequence is 15 residues long. Germline CDR1 is SGHDN and CDR2 is FVKESK. Trimming stripped 5 bases from V and 0 bases from J, with 14 bases between. This CDR3 is CASSGTTISSYEQYF. The CDR3 nucleotides are TGTGCCAGCAGCGGGACAACCATTAGCTCCTACGAGCAGTACTTC.